Included here is one T cell receptor (beta chain) sequence, with context. What it binds is not known. This entry belongs to a study of T cell clonotyping in hematopoietic cell transplantation. Notes on the study in general: After transplant, recipient diversity fell while pathologically expanded clonotypes grew through day 180. Few recipient clonotypes overlapped donors; over 95% were de novo at given depth.

The time point was: recipient sample about 28 days before transplant, after cytoreduction. Repertoires were generated with immunoSEQ multiplex PCR, while TCRdb's copy carries only in-frame clones and drops some. The profile shows about 16,000 clones, just over 90% of them singletons. Trimming took 1 base from V and 5 from J, leaving 15 bases between them. CDR3 length: 16 amino acids. From germline, CDR1 is MNHEY and CDR2 SMNVEV (reference sequence). The sequencing used peripheral blood mononuclear cells, collected before stem cell transplant. The receptor was derived from a man younger than 35 with biphenotypic leukemia. Some clones in this sample may be carry-over from other donors' samples. The gene calls are TRBV27 and TRBJ2-1; D call uncertain. DNA of the CDR3: TGTGCCAGCAGTTTATTTGGACCACGAAGGGACAATGAGCAGTTCTTC. This encodes CASSLFGPRRDNEQFF.